The clone carrying this T cell receptor beta chain occurred many times. Each CDR3 protein is one row after TCRdb ran MiXCR on the 5' RACE reads. The table has tens of thousands of distinct CDR3 sequences, around 12% seen once. This record comes from a study of early T cells in non-severe SARS-CoV-2 infection. There are 16 residues in the CDR3. Germline-derived CDR1 and CDR2 are MDHEN and SYDVKM. Trimming stripped 5 bases from V and 5 bases from J, with 19 bases between. Sequencing was done on a sample of whole blood. The rearrangement joins TRBV28 to TRBJ2-1; D unresolved. This TCR was sampled from an adult who was a healthcare worker with PCR-confirmed SARS-CoV-2 infection or an uninfected control (not recorded which). CDR3: CASSPPHGGDDNEQFF. Here the CDR3 DNA reads TGTGCCAGCAGTCCACCCCATGGCGGAGATGACAATGAGCAGTTCTTC.